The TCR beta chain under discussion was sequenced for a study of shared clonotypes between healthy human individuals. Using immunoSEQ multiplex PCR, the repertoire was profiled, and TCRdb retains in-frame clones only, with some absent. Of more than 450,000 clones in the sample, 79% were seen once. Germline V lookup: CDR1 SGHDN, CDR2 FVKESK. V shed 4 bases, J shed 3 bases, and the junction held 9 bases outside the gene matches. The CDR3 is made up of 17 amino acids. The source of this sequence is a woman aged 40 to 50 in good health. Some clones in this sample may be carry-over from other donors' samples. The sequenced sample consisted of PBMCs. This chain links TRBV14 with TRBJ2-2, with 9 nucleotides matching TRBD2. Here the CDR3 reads CASSPLASGIYTGELFF. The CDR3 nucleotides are TGTGCCAGCAGCCCATTGGCTAGCGGGATTTACACCGGGGAGCTGTTTTTT. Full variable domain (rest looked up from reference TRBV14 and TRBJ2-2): EAGVTQFPSHSVIEKGQTVTLRCDPISGHDNLYWYRRVMGKEIKFLLHFVKESKQDESGMPNNRFLAERTGGTYSTLKVQPAELEDSGVYFCASSPLASGIYTGELFFGEGSRLTVL.